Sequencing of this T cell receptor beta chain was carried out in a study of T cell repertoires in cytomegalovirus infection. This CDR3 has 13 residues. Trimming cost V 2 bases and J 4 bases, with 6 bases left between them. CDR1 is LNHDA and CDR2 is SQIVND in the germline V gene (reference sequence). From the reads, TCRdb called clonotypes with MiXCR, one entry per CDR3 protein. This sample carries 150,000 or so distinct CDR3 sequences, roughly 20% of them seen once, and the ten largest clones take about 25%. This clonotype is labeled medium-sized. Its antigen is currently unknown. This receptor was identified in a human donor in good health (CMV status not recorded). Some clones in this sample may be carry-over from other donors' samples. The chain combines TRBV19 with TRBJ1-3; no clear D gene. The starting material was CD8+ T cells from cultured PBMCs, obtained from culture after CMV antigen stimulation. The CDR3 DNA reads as TGTGCCAGTAGTATAATTTCCGGAAACACCATATATTTT. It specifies CASSIISGNTIYF.